This is a list of T cell receptor beta chains from one sample in a study of shared clonotypes between healthy human individuals. Sequencing was performed with immunoSEQ multiplex PCR; in TCRdb, only in-frame clones are kept and a portion is missing. This sample has about 480,000 clones, with 79% found just once. The sequenced material came from PBMCs. The receptors shown here come from a woman in her thirties or forties in good health. Some clones in this sample may be carry-over from other donors' samples. Both conserved end residues are part of each CDR3. D genes are given only for firm matches. Not all rows give a size; the values are once, few, many and, for expanded clones, a class.

V,J,size,D,DNA,CDR3
TRBV29-1,TRBJ2-5,NA,NA,TGCAGCGTTGGCCGTAGGGGGATTCACCGGGACTCACCAAGGTTTGTGGAGACCCAGTACTTC,CSVGRRGIHRDSPRFVETQYF
TRBV18,TRBJ2-6,NA,TRBD1,TGTGCCAGCTCACTATGGGTCCGGGACAGGGCCTCCTCTGGGGCCAACGTCCTGACTTTC,CASSLWVRDRASSGANVLTF
TRBV7-9,TRBJ2-1,NA,NA,TGTGCCAGCAGCTTAGCCTTCGGCAGGGGCTCCTACAATGAGCAGTTCTTC,CASSLAFGRGSYNEQFF
TRBV28,TRBJ1-5,NA,TRBD1,TGTGCCAGCAGTGAACAGGGGGCGGACAATCAGCCCCAGCATTTT,CASSEQGADNQPQHF
TRBV5-1,TRBJ2-7,NA,TRBD2,TGCGCCAGCAGCTTACTAGGGACTAGCGGGAGGGCTAAATCTGTCGAGCAGTACTTC,CASSLLGTSGRAKSVEQYF
TRBV11-2,TRBJ2-7,few,TRBD2,TGTGCCAGCAGCACGGGACTAGCCCTCGGTGAGCAGTACTTC,CASSTGLALGEQYF
TRBV7-9,TRBJ2-5,NA,NA,TGTGCCAGCAGCTCCCGAGGGGAGACCCAGTACTTC,CASSSRGETQYF
TRBV4-3,TRBJ2-1,NA,NA,TGCGCCAGCAGCCAAGGGGGCGGACGGGGAAATGAGCAGTTCTTC,CASSQGGGRGNEQFF
TRBV2,TRBJ2-7,once,NA,TGTGCCAGCAACCCTAGTGGGGTCCCCTACGAGCAGTACTTC,CASNPSGVPYEQYF
TRBV10-3,TRBJ1-4,NA,TRBD1,TGTGCCATCAGTGAGTCAGGGGGCCCTAATGAAAAACTGTTTTTT,CAISESGGPNEKLFF
TRBV27,TRBJ2-5,few,NA,TGTGCCAGCAGTCCAACGGGGGCGGCCCAGTACTTC,CASSPTGAAQYF
TRBV5-1,TRBJ2-1,once,TRBD1,TGCGCCAGCAGCTTGCGTACCGGGACAGAGGTTGAGCAGTTCTTC,CASSLRTGTEVEQFF
TRBV18,TRBJ2-5,NA,NA,TGTGCCAGCTCACCACCGGTGGGAGAGACCCAGTACTTC,CASSPPVGETQYF
TRBV4-1,TRBJ2-5,NA,NA,TGCGCCAGCAGCCGAGACAGACTACCACAAGAGACCCAGTACTTC,CASSRDRLPQETQYF
TRBV2,TRBJ2-1,NA,TRBD2,TGTGCCAGCAGAGGGACTAGCGGGGGGTACAATGAGCAGTTCTTC,CASRGTSGGYNEQFF
TRBV4-3,TRBJ2-7,NA,NA,TGCGCCAGCAGCCAGGGGATGAGGGGCTTCGAGCAGTACTTC,CASSQGMRGFEQYF
TRBV19,TRBJ1-1,NA,NA,TGTGCCAGTAGTATCGGCAGAAAGGTTGAAGCTTTCTTT,CASSIGRKVEAFF
TRBV18,TRBJ2-1,NA,TRBD1,TGTGCCAGCTCTCTCCTCGGGACAGGGATCGACAATGAGCAGTTCTTC,CASSLLGTGIDNEQFF
TRBV6-1,TRBJ2-3,NA,TRBD2,TGTGCCACTGAGGGACTAGCGGGAGTTGATACGCAGTATTTT,CATEGLAGVDTQYF
TRBV11-2,TRBJ2-7,NA,TRBD2,TGTGCCAGCAGCTTAGGGCTAGCGGGAAGCCAAGCCTTTTACGAGCAGTACTTC,CASSLGLAGSQAFYEQYF
TRBV6-1,TRBJ2-7,NA,TRBD2,TGTGCCAGCAGTGGACTAGCGGGAGGGACAAGCTCCTACGAGCAGTACTTC,CASSGLAGGTSSYEQYF
TRBV30,TRBJ2-5,NA,TRBD1,TGTGCAGGAGACACAGGGGGCAGAGAGACCCAGTACTTC,CAGDTGGRETQYF
TRBV11-2,TRBJ1-4,NA,NA,TGTGCCAGCAGCGTGAACCGGGGGAGTTATGAAAAACTGTTTTTT,CASSVNRGSYEKLFF
TRBV30,TRBJ2-5,many,NA,TGTGCCTGGTCCGGGGGAGAGACCCAGTACTTC,CAWSGGETQYF
TRBV7-9,TRBJ2-3,NA,NA,TGTGCCAGCAGCCTAGGTATAGATACGCAGTATTTT,CASSLGIDTQYF
TRBV25-1,TRBJ1-2,NA,NA,TGTGCCAGCAGTGAATCGACTTTCTATGGCTACACCTTC,CASSESTFYGYTF
TRBV27,TRBJ1-2,NA,TRBD1,TGTGCCAGCAGAACCGACAGGGCCTCCTATGGCTACACCTTC,CASRTDRASYGYTF
TRBV7-9,TRBJ1-4,few,NA,TGTGCCAGCAGCTTAGGTCGGTCCGCCTTGGTTGGTGAAAAACTGTTTTTT,CASSLGRSALVGEKLFF
TRBV5-1,TRBJ2-3,NA,NA,TGCGCCAGCAGCTTGGAGGGGGCAGATACGCAGTATTTT,CASSLEGADTQYF
TRBV11-2,TRBJ2-7,NA,NA,TGTGCCAGCAGCTTAGGGTGGGGCTCCTACGAGCAGTACTTC,CASSLGWGSYEQYF
TRBV7-2,TRBJ2-6,NA,NA,TGTGCCAGCAGCTCCAGTGTCTCTGGGGCCAACGTCCTGACTTTC,CASSSSVSGANVLTF
TRBV7-2,TRBJ2-5,once,TRBD2,TGTGCCAGCAGCCCACGTCTAGCGGGAAAAGAGACCCAGTACTTC,CASSPRLAGKETQYF
TRBV6-5,TRBJ1-1,NA,NA,TGTGCCAGCAGTTACTCGAGACGGTTGAACACTGAAGCTTTCTTT,CASSYSRRLNTEAFF
TRBV5-5,TRBJ2-1,NA,NA,TGTGCCAGCAGCTTGGAAGGCTCCTACAATGAGCAGTTCTTC,CASSLEGSYNEQFF
TRBV29-1,TRBJ2-2,NA,NA,TGCAGCGCCCCCAAACACGGGGGGAACACCGGGGAGCTGTTTTTT,CSAPKHGGNTGELFF
TRBV6-1,TRBJ2-7,NA,NA,TGTGCCAGCAGCCCTACTGAGAAGCAGTACTTC,CASSPTEKQYF
TRBV5-1,TRBJ2-3,NA,TRBD2,TGCGCCAGCAGCCAGCTGACTAGCGCCCGCACAGATACGCAGTATTTT,CASSQLTSARTDTQYF
TRBV6-5,TRBJ2-3,few,TRBD2,TGTGCCAGCAGTGCGGGACTAGCTCGCCGTGGTACGCAGTATTTT,CASSAGLARRGTQYF
TRBV5-1,TRBJ2-5,NA,TRBD2,TGCGCCAGCAGCCGGGCCGCTGGGACTAGCAGCGCCCAGTACTTC,CASSRAAGTSSAQYF
TRBV7-3,TRBJ2-2,NA,NA,TGTGCCAGCACGGTGGGGGCTAACACCGGGGAGCTGTTTTTT,CASTVGANTGELFF
TRBV11-2,TRBJ2-7,many,NA,TGTGCCAGCAGCTTTTTTGGACAGACGAGCTCCTACGAGCAGTACTTC,CASSFFGQTSSYEQYF
TRBV30,TRBJ1-5,NA,NA,TGTGCCTGGAGCTTAAACGCGGACGGGAATCAGCCCCAGCATTTT,CAWSLNADGNQPQHF